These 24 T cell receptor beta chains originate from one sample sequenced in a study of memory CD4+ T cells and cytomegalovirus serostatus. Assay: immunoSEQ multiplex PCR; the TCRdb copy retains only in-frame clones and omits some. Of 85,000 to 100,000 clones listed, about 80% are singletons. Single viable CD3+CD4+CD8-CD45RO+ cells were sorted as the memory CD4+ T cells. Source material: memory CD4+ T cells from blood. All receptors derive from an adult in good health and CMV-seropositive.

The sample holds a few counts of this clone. DNA of the CDR3: TGTGCCAGCAGTGGCCTAACAGGCTCCTCTAACTATGGCTACACCTTC. This codes for CASSGLTGSSNYGYTF. V gene TRBV2 combines with J gene TRBJ1-2; TRBD1 is a possible D gene (5 bases). The CDR3 has 16 amino acids. CDR1 and CDR2 from the germline V gene are SNHLY and FYNNEI. V was clipped by 4 bases and J by 0 bases, with 15 bases between them.

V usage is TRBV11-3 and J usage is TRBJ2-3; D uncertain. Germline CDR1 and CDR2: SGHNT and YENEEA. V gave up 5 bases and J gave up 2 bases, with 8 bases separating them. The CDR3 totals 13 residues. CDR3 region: CASSPDTTDTQYF. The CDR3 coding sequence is TGTGCCAGCAGCCCCGATACCACAGATACGCAGTATTTT.

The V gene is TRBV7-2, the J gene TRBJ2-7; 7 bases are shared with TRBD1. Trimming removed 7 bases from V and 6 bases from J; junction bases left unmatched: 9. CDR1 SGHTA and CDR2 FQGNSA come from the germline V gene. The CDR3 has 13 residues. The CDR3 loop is CASTRDRGGEQYF. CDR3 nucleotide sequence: TGTGCCAGCACAAGGGACAGAGGGGGCGAGCAGTACTTC.

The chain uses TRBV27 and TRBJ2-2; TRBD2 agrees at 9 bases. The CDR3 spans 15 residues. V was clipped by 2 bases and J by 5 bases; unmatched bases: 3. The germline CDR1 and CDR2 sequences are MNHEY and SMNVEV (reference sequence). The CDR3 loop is CASSLIAGDTGELFF. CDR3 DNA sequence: TGTGCCAGCAGTTTAATAGCGGGGGATACCGGGGAGCTGTTTTTT.

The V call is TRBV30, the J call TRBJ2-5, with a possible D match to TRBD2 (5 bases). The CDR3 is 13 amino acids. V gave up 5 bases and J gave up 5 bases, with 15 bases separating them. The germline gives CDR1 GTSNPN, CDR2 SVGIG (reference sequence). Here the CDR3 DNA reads TGTGCCTGGGAGTTAGGAGGTTTGGAGACCCAGTACTTC. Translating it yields CAWELGGLETQYF. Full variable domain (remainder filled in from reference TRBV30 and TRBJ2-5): SQTIHQWPATLVQPVGSPLSLECTVEGTSNPNLYWYRQAAGRGLQLLFYSVGIGQISSEVPQNLSASRPQDRQFILSSKKLLLSDSGFYLCAWELGGLETQYFGPGTRLLVL.

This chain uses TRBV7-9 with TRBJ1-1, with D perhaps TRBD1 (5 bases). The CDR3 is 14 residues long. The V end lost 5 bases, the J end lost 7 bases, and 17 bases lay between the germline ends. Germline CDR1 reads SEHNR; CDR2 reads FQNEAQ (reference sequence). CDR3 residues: CASSAGHTAREAFF. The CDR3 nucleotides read TGTGCCAGCAGCGCCGGACATACCGCCCGTGAAGCTTTCTTT.

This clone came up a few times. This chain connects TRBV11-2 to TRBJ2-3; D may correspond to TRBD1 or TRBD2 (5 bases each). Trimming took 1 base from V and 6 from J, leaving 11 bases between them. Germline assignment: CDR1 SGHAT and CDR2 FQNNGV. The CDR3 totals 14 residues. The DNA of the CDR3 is TGTGCCAGCAGCTTAGGGGGGATGTACGATACGCAGTATTTT. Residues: CASSLGGMYDTQYF.

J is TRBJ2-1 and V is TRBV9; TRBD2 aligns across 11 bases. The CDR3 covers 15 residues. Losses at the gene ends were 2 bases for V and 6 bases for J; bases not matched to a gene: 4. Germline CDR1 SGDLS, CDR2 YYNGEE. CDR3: CASSVSGREANEQFF. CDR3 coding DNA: TGTGCCAGCAGCGTTAGCGGGAGGGAAGCCAATGAGCAGTTCTTC.

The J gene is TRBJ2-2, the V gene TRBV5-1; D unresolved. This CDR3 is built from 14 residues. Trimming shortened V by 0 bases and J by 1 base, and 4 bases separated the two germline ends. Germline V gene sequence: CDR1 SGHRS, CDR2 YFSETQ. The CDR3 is CASSLVGNTGELFF. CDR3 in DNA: TGCGCCAGCAGCTTGGTCGGGAACACCGGGGAGCTGTTTTTT.

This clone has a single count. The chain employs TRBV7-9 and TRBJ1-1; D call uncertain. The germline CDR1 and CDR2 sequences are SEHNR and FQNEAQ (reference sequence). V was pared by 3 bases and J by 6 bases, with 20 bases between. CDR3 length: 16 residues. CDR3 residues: CASSFPRRRPGAEAFF. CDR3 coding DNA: TGTGCCAGCAGCTTCCCCCGACGGCGGCCCGGGGCTGAAGCTTTCTTT.

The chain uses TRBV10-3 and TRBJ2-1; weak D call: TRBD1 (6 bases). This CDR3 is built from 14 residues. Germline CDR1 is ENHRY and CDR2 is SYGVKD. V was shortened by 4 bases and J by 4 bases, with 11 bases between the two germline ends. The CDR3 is CAISGRDTYNEQFF. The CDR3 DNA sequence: TGTGCCATCAGTGGCCGGGACACATACAATGAGCAGTTCTTC.

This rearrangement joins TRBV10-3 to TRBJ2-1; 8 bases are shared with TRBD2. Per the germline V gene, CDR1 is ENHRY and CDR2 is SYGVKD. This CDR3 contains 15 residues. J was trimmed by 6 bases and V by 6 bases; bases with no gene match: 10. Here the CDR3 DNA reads TGTGCCATCAGGGTCGGGGGAGCGGGAGTCAATGAGCAGTTCTTC. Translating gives CAIRVGGAGVNEQFF.

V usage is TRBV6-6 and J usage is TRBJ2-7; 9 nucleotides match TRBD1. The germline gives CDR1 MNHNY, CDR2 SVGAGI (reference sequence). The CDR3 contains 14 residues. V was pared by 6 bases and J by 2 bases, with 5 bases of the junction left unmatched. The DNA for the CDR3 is TGTGCCAGCAGAAGACAGGGGGGTGCCTACGAGCAGTACTTC. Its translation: CASRRQGGAYEQYF.

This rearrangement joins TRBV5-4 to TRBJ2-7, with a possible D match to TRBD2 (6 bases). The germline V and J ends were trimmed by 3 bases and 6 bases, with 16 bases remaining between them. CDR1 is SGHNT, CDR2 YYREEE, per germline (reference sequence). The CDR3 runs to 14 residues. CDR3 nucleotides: TGTGCCAGCAGCTCGGCCGGGGGAGCGGGCGAGCAGTACTTC. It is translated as CASSSAGGAGEQYF. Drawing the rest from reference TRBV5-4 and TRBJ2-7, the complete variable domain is ETGVTQSPTHLIKTRGQQVTLRCSSQSGHNTVSWYQQALGQGPQFIFQYYREEENGRGNFPPRFSGLQFPNYSSELNVNALELDDSALYLCASSSAGGAGEQYFGPGTRLTVT.

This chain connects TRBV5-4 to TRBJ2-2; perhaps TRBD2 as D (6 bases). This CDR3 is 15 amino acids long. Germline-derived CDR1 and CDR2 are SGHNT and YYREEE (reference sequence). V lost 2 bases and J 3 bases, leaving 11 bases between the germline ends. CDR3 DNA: TGTGCCAGCAGCTTTGGCGGGACCGACACCGGGGAGCTGTTTTTT. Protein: CASSFGGTDTGELFF.

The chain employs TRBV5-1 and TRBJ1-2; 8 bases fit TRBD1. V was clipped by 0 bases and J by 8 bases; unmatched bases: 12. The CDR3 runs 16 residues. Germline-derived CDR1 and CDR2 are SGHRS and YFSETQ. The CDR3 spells CASSLGVPRTGTGYTF. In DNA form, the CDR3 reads TGCGCCAGCAGCTTGGGAGTTCCCCGGACAGGGACCGGCTACACCTTC.

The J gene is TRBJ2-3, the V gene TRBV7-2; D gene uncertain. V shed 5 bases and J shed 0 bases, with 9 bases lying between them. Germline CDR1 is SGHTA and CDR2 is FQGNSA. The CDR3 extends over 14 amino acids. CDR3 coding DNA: TGTGCCAGCAGCCTTAAGACTAGCACAGATACGCAGTATTTT. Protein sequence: CASSLKTSTDTQYF.

The chain's CDR3 is CASRLADSYEQYF. The CDR3 DNA reads TGCGCCAGTAGACTAGCGGACTCCTACGAGCAGTACTTC. The V call is TRBV10-2, the J call TRBJ2-7; 9 bases match TRBD2. The ends lost 9 bases at V and 0 bases at J; junction bases unmatched: 3. The CDR3 loop spans 13 amino acids. Per the germline V gene, CDR1 is WSHSY and CDR2 is SAAADI.

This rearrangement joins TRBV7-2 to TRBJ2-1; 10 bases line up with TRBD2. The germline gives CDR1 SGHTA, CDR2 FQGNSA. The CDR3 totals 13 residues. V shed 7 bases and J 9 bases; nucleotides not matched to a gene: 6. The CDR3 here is CASKVVAGGEQFF. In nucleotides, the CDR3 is TGTGCCAGCAAGGTAGTAGCGGGAGGTGAGCAGTTCTTC.

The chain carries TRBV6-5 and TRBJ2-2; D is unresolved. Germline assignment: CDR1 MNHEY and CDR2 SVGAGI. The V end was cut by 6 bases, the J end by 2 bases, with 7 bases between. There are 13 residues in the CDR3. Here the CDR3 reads CASRLGNTGELFF. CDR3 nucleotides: TGTGCCAGCAGACTCGGCAACACCGGGGAGCTGTTTTTT.

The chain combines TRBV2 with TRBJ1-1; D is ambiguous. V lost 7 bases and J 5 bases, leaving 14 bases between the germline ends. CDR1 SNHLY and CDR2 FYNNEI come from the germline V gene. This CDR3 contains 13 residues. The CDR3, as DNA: TGTGCCAGCACTAAGGCAGAACAGACTGAAGCTTTCTTT. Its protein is CASTKAEQTEAFF. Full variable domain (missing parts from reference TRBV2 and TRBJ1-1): EPEVTQTPSHQVTQMGQEVILRCVPISNHLYFYWYRQILGQKVEFLVSFYNNEISEKSEIFDDQFSVERPDGSNFTLKIRSTKLEDSAMYFCASTKAEQTEAFFGQGTRLTVV.

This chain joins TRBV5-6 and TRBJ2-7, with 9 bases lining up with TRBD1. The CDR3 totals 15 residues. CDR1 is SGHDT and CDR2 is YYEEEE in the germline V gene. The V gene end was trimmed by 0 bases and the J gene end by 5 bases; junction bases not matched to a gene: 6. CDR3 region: CASSLEGTGFNEQYF. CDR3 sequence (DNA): TGTGCCAGCAGCTTGGAAGGGACAGGGTTTAACGAGCAGTACTTC.

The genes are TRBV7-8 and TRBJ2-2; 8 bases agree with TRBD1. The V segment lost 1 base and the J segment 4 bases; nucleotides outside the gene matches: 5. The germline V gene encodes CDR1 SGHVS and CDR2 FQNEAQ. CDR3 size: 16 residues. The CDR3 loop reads CASSLGQTGGTGELFF. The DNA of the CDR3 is TGTGCCAGCAGCTTAGGGCAAACAGGGGGCACCGGGGAGCTGTTTTTT. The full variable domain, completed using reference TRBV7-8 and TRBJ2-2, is GAGVSQSPRYKVAKRGQDVALRCDPISGHVSLFWYQQALGQGPEFLTYFQNEAQLDKSGLPSDRFFAERPEGSVSTLKIQRTQQEDSAVYLCASSLGQTGGTGELFFGEGSRLTVL.

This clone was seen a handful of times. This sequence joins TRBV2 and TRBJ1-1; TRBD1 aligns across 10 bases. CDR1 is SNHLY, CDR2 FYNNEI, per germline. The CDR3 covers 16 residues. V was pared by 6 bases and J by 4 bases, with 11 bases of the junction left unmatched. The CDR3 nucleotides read TGTGCCAGCAGGGGAAAAGGACAGGGGGTCGGCACTGAAGCTTTCTTT. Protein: CASRGKGQGVGTEAFF.